This TCR beta chain was sequenced in a study of cytomegalovirus exposure and HLA in healthy donors. General study findings and limits: In a later analysis, a genetic analysis reported fewer productive-TCR N-insertions in an Asian-associated ancestry cluster than the cohort average. Highly shared variants forming one cluster were likely a sequencing artifact. Under in vitro conditions, a few CMV-associated chains were confirmed as specific for CMV antigens.

Amplification used 60 Vbeta primers and 13 Jbeta primers. TCRdb's copy holds only in-frame clones and misses some; the assay was immunoSEQ multiplex PCR. Seen here are fewer than 110,000 clones, 76% observed once, and the top ten hold about a tenth. Notes on this clone: The antigen is undetermined.

Per the germline V gene, CDR1 is LNHNV and CDR2 is YYDKDF (reference sequence). This CDR3 has 14 residues. The V and J ends lost 1 base and 1 base respectively, with 7 bases between them. As for the donors, each was a healthy bone marrow donor. The clonotype originates from a woman aged 18-29 years in good health and CMV-seropositive. Sequenced input: PBMCs. The chain carries TRBV15 and TRBJ1-2; D is uncertain. The CDR3 loop reads CATSRGAINYGYTF. For the CDR3, the DNA is TGTGCCACCAGCAGAGGGGCAATTAACTATGGCTACACCTTC.